This TCR beta chain stems from a study of identical twins. Findings of the study overall: Models underestimated out-of-frame TCR alpha sharing in monozygotic twins. Findings came from cross-sectional statistics, without long-term follow-up of donors. Beta clonotypes that were abundant in cord blood contained fewer insertions, a pattern absent from memory repertoires.

This CDR3 is built from 14 residues. Trimming stripped 7 bases from V and 0 bases from J, with 10 bases between. This clonotype appeared a few times. Antigen unknown. MiXCR was run by TCRdb on the 5' RACE reads, yielding one entry per CDR3 protein. The table includes 550,000 to 800,000 distinct CDR3 sequences, just over 7% detected once. These records were also assigned to another study, of yellow fever vaccine responses in identical twins.

Sequencing was performed on PBMCs. The genes are TRBV12-3 or TRBV12-4 and TRBJ1-3; D unresolved. The TCR comes from a woman between 18 and 29 years old in good health. CDR3 sequence (DNA): TGTGCCAGCACACCGCCGTTCTCTGGAAACACCATATATTTT. Protein sequence: CASTPPFSGNTIYF.